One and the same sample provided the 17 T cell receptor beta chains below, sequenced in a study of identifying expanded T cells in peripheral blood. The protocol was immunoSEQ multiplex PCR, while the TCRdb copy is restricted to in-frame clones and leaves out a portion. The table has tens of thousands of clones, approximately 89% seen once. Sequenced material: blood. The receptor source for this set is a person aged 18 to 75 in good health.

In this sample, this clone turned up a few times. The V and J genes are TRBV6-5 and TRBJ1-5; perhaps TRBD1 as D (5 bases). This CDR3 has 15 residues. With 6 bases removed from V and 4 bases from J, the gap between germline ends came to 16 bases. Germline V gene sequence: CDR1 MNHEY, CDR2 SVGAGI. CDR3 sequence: CASSRTGAGNQPQHF. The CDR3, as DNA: TGTGCCAGCAGCCGAACAGGTGCAGGGAATCAGCCCCAGCATTTT.

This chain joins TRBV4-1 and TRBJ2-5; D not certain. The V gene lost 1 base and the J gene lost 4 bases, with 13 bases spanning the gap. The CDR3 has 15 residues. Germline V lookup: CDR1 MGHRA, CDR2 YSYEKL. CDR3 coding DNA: TGCGCCAGCAGCCAAGTGGGCTCTATAACAGAGACCCAGTACTTC. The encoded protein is CASSQVGSITETQYF.

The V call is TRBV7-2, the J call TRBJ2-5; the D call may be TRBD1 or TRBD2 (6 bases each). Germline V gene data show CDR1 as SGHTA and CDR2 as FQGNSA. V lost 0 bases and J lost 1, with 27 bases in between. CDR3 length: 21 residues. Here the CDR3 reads CASSLARGGSIVRGTQETQYF. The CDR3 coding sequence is TGTGCCAGCAGCTTAGCCAGGGGAGGTTCTATCGTGCGAGGAACCCAAGAGACCCAGTACTTC.

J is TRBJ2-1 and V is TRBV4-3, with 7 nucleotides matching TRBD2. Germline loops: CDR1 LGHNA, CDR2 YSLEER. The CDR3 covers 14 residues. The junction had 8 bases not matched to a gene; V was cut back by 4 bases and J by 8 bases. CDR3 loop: CASSRQEREDEQFF. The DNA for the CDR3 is TGCGCCAGCAGCCGCCAGGAACGGGAGGATGAGCAGTTCTTC.

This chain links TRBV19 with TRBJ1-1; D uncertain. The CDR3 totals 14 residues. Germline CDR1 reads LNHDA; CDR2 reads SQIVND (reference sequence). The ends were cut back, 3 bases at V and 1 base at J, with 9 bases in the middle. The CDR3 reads CASSMSRANTEAFF. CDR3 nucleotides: TGTGCCAGTAGTATGTCGAGGGCGAACACTGAAGCTTTCTTT.

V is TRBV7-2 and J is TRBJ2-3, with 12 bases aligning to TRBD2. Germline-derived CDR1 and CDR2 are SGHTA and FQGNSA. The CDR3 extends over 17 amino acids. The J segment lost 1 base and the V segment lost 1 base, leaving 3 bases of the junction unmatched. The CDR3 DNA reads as TGTGCCAGCAGCTTAGGAAGACTAGCGGGGGGCACAGATACGCAGTATTTT. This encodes CASSLGRLAGGTDTQYF.

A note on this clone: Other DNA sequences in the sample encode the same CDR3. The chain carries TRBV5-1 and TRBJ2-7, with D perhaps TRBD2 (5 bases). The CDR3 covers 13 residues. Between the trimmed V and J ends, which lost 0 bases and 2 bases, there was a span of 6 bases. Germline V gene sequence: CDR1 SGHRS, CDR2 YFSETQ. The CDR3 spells CASSLAGTYEQYF. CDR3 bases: TGCGCCAGCAGCTTGGCGGGAACCTACGAGCAGTACTTC.

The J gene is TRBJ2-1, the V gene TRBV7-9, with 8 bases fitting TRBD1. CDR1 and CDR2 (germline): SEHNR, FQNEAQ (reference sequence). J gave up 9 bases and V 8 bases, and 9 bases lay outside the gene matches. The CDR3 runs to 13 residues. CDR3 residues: CASGFRGLGEQFF. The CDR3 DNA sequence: TGTGCCAGCGGGTTCAGGGGGCTGGGTGAGCAGTTCTTC.

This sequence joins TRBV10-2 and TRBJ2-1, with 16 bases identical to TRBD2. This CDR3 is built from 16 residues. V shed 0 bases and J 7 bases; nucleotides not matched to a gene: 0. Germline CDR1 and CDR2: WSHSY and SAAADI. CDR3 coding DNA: TGCGCCAGCAGTGAGTCGGGACTAGCGGGGGGGAATGAGCAGTTCTTC. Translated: CASSESGLAGGNEQFF.

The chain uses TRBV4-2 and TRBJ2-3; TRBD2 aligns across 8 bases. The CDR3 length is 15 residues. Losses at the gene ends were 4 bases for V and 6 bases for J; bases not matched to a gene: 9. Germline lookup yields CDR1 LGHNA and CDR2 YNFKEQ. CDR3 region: CASSPPIGRADTQYF. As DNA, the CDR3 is TGTGCCAGCAGCCCCCCCATCGGGAGGGCGGATACGCAGTATTTT.

CDR3 protein: CAWSVRRTSGANVLTF. CDR3 DNA: TGTGCCTGGAGTGTACGACGGACCTCTGGGGCCAACGTCCTGACTTTC. The chain couples TRBV30 to TRBJ2-6, with D uncertain. V lost 0 bases, J lost 0 bases, and 9 bases lay in between. The CDR3 runs to 16 residues. Germline CDR1 and CDR2: GTSNPN and SVGIG (reference sequence).

CDR3 nucleotides: TGTGCCAGCAGAGCCAACACTGAAGCTTTCTTT. Its translation: CASRANTEAFF. The chain combines TRBV2 with TRBJ1-1; D remains unclear. This CDR3 has 11 amino acids. Per germline, CDR1 SNHLY and CDR2 FYNNEI. V was clipped by 6 bases and J by 2 bases, with 4 bases between them.

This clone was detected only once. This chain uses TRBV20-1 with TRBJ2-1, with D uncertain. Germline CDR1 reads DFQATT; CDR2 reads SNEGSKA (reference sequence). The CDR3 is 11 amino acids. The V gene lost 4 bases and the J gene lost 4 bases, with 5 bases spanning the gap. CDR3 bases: TGCAGTGCTACCCTATACAATGAGCAGTTCTTC. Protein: CSATLYNEQFF.

Here the CDR3 reads CASSLGGATNYGYTF. The CDR3 DNA follows: TGTGCCAGCAGTTTAGGAGGGGCAACTAACTATGGCTACACCTTC. The chain carries TRBV28 and TRBJ1-2; a possible D gene is TRBD1 (5 bases). CDR1 and CDR2 (germline): MDHEN, SYDVKM. The CDR3 runs 15 residues. Trimming took 2 bases from V and 0 from J, leaving 10 bases between them.

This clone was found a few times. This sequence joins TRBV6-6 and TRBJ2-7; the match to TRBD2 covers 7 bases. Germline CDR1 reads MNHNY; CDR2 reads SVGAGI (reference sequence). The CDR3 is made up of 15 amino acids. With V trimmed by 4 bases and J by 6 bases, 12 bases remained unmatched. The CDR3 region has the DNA TGTGCCAGCAGTTCTGGGGGAGGGCCTGTCAGCGAGCAGTACTTC. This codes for CASSSGGGPVSEQYF.

CDR3 DNA: TGTGCCTGGAGTAGGGCAAATAAGGATGAAAAACTGTTTTTT. Its translation: CAWSRANKDEKLFF. V is TRBV30 and J is TRBJ1-4, with D unclear. V lost 2 bases and J 6 bases, leaving 13 bases between the germline ends. CDR1 is GTSNPN, CDR2 SVGIG, per germline (reference sequence). The CDR3 totals 14 residues.

The CDR3 DNA follows: TGTGCCATCAGTGACAATCCAAGACAGGGGCTGAATCAGCCCCAGCATTTT. Its protein is CAISDNPRQGLNQPQHF. The chain joins TRBV10-3 to TRBJ1-5, with TRBD1 matching over 8 bases. The J segment lost 4 bases and the V segment lost 3 bases, leaving 11 bases of the junction unmatched. The CDR3 has 17 residues. Germline V gene sequence: CDR1 ENHRY, CDR2 SYGVKD.